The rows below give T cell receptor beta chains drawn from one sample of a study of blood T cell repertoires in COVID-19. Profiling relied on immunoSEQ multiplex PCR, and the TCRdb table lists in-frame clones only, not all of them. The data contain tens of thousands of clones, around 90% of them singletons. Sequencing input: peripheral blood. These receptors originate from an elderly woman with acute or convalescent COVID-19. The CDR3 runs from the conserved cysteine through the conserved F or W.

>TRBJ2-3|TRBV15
CATGRGTDTQYF
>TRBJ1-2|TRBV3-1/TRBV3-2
CASSQGQMNYGYTF
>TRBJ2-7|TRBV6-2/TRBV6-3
CASSYLAGVSDEQYF
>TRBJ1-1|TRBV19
CASTRQGTNTEAFF
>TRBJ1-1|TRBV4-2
CASSHEGTGGRNTEAFF
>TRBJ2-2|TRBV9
CASSVEAAGDPNTGELFF
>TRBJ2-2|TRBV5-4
CASRAGSPTGELFF
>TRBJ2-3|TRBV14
CASSQVLLAVTDTQYF
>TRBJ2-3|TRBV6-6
CASSYSEGGRYDTQYF
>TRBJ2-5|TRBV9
CASSVGGGSKETQYF
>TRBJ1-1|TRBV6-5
CASRWTGGSEAFF
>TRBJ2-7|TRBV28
CASSSGTRVYYEQYF
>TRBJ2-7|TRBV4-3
CASSLSGGYGEQYF
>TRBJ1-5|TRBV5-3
CARSLRGIYRTNQPQHF
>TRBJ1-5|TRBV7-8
CASSSFSNQPQHF
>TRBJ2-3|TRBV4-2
CASSHPTSGMLPDTQYF
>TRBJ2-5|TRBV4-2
CASSQDMNRNQETQYF
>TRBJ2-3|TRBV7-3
CASSMQGYTDTQYF
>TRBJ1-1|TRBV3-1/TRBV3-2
CASSVRGVDTEAFF
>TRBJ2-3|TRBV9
CASSLYSGGRAVTQYF
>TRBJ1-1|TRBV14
CASSQDTSRGKAFF
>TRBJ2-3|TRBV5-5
CASSRSGEGTGKDTQYF
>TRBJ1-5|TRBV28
CASRYRGDNQPQHF
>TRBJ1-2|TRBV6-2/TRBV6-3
CASSSPTGAVPSYGYTF
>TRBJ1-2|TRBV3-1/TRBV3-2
CASSQGQGSRYGYTF
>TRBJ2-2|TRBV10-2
CASRNGQTLTGELFF
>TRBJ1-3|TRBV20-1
CSASLGLVSGNTIYF
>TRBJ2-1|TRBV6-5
CASTPRTSDSNEQFF
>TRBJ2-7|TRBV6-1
CASSDIIAGASYEQYF
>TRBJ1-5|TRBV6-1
CASSEVGGWANQPQHF
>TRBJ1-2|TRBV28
CASSLRSGVNGYTF
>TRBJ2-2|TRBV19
CASRSSPVTGELFF
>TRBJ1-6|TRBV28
CASTRGSGLSPLHF
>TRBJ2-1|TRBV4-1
CASSQGGRAPYNEQFF
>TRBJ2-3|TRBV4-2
CASSHSLAGRGTDTQYF
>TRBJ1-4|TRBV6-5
CASSGNEKLFF
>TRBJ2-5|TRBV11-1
CASSSTGQETQYF
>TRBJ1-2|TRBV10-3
CAISENRGASYGYTF
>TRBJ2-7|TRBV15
CATSREIAGPYEQYF
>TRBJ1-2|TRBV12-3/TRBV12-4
CASSPRTAGYTF
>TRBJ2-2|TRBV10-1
CARRGRTHRGELFF
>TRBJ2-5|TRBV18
CASSPGHEETQYF